Reported below is one T cell receptor beta chain. Its antigen remains undetermined. Base qualities are not at hand, and no much larger clone is one base apart. This entry belongs to a study of T cells in localized non-small cell lung cancer (dated by TCRdb to about 2020). Regarding the complete study: The study examined T cell repertoires in hundreds of patients with early-stage NSCLC and compared tumors with uninvolved tumor-adjacent lungs. The cohort consisted of around 250 treatment-naive NSCLC patients whose localized lung tumors had been resected. NSCLC patients had a mean age of approximately 72 years, and approximately 140 were male and about a hundred female. Overall results and qualifications from the work: Because the study design was exploratory, TCR variables were selected using unadjusted p-values without false-discovery rate correction. Multi-region tumor sequencing was not performed, so intratumor heterogeneity could not be excluded. Higher blood T cell density associated with longer overall survival, while higher adjacent-lung clonality associated with shorter survival. Uninvolved tumor-adjacent lung showed the highest T cell clonality, higher than tumor, which suggests more focused antigenic responses in the uninvolved tumor-adjacent lung. A median of roughly 56 of the top 100 tumor clones were detected in paired uninvolved adjacent lung, and around 27 of these tumor clones were also found among the top 100 clones of the paired uninvolved adjacent lung.

For CDR1 and CDR2, the germline V gene lists SGHTS and YDEGEE. V and J lose 1 base and 0 bases, and a span of 8 bases separates them. Spanning cysteine to phenylalanine, the CDR3 consists of 15 amino acids. The sequence is cut down to CDR3 DNA, 45 bases in frame from base 1. The immunoSEQ Assay was used to sequence TCR beta CDR3 regions from DNA. The study's own analysis went as follows. To compute T cell density, TCR beta template counts were normalized to usable DNA, which was estimated by amplifying housekeeping genes. Richness was estimated using the preseqR package, with extrapolation to 400,000 templates for PBMC samples and to 120,000 templates for tissue samples. Clonality was calculated as one minus Pielou's evenness. Differential abundance testing on productive amino-acid clonotypes, with a minimum total count of 5 and an alpha of 0.1, was used to identify tissue-enriched TCRs. The Jaccard Index and the Morisita Overlap Index were used to measure how much the repertoires overlapped between compartments. GLIPH grouped TCR beta CDR3s together with public tetramer-defined viral CDR3s, and a viral motif had to include at least three viral sequences and also show V-gene enrichment. TCRdb carries this immuneACCESS record with in-frame sequences only. Its versions omit some clonotypes, under half of them owing to an unresolved V gene in the studies checked, with the rest unexplained. The D gene and trimming were derived from the DNA, and the V and J assignments and clone size from that table. Present in this sample are 20,000 to 25,000 clones, 88% of which were seen just once. The ten most abundant clones make up roughly 9.9% of the sample.

At diagnosis, peripheral blood, uninvolved tumor-adjacent lung and tumor were collected and were preserved as a mix of fresh-frozen and FFPE material. For TCR repertoire profiling, blood samples were analyzed as peripheral blood mononuclear cells. The receptor's source is a woman between 35 and 70 years old with stage III lung adenocarcinoma. The sample consisted of peripheral blood mononuclear cells, taken before any cancer treatment. The receptor chain draws on TRBV5-8 and TRBJ1-3; no confident D gene assignment can be made. Here is the DNA: TGTGCCAGCAGCTTGCCGTTTAGCTCTGGAAACACCATATATTTT. The encoded protein is CASSLPFSSGNTIYF.